These 20 T cell receptor beta chains originate from one sample sequenced in a study of T cells in Graves' hyperthyroidism and ophthalmopathy. The investigators amplified TCR beta CDR3 regions from RNA transcripts. During a first-round RT-PCR of the TCR CDR3, the HTBI primer set was used. TCRdb redid the calling of the multiplex PCR reads with MiXCR, one entry per CDR3 protein. Seen here are roughly 110,000 distinct CDR3 sequences, 16% observed once, and the top ten hold around two fifths. Sequenced: blood. All receptors come from a woman aged 50 to 60 with Graves' hyperthyroidism.

On this clonotype: At one end, the junction sequence differs from germline, possibly due to a read error. This chain connects TRBV19 to TRBJ1-2; no firm D call. The CDR3 totals 13 residues. Germline CDR1 and CDR2: LNHDA and SQIVND (reference sequence). The CDR3 DNA reads TGTGCCAGTACCAACGACGCTAACTATGGCTACGCCTTC. This codes for CASTNDANYGYAF.

This chain links TRBV3-1 with TRBJ2-5; D is possibly TRBD2 (5 bases). Germline V gene lookup returns CDR1 LGHDT and CDR2 YNNKEL (reference sequence). The CDR3 totals 13 residues. Trimming removed 0 bases from V and 5 bases from J, with 7 bases in between. Here the CDR3 reads CASSQERGETQYF. The CDR3 nucleotides read TGTGCCAGCAGCCAAGAAAGAGGGGAGACCCAGTACTTC.

This clonotype showed up many times. The rearrangement links TRBV2 to TRBJ1-1, with a tentative D call TRBD1 (6 bases). V lost 6 bases and J 2 bases, leaving 16 bases between the germline ends. CDR1 and CDR2 from the germline V gene are SNHLY and FYNNEI. The CDR3 has 15 residues. CDR3: CASSLTGQFNTEAFF. CDR3 in DNA: TGTGCCAGCAGCTTGACAGGTCAATTCAACACTGAAGCTTTCTTT. The variable domain in full, with the rest retrieved from reference TRBV2 and TRBJ1-1, is EPEVTQTPSHQVTQMGQEVILRCVPISNHLYFYWYRQILGQKVEFLVSFYNNEISEKSEIFDDQFSVERPDGSNFTLKIRSTKLEDSAMYFCASSLTGQFNTEAFFGQGTRLTVV.

This clonotype is a singleton in its sample. CDR3 coding DNA: TGTGCCAGCAGTTCCCTGACAACGCGATTCTATGGCTACACCTTC. Amino acids: CASSSLTTRFYGYTF. The chain is built from TRBV27 and TRBJ1-2, with D hard to call. Trimming shortened V by 4 bases and J by 4 bases, and 16 bases separated the two germline ends. This CDR3 is 15 amino acids long. CDR1 is MNHEY and CDR2 is SMNVEV in the germline V gene (reference sequence).

The rearrangement joins TRBV3-1 to TRBJ2-2; 9 bases match TRBD2. V was clipped by 0 bases and J by 5 bases; unmatched bases: 4. This CDR3 region has 16 residues. Germline V gene data show CDR1 as LGHDT and CDR2 as YNNKEL (reference sequence). The CDR3 protein is CASSQELAGETGELFF. The DNA of the CDR3 is TGTGCCAGCAGCCAAGAACTAGCGGGCGAAACCGGGGAGCTGTTTTTT.

This clonotype was counted at least ten times. This rearrangement joins TRBV5-1 to TRBJ1-1, with 9 nucleotides matching TRBD1. The V and J ends lost 4 bases and 5 bases, in that order; junction bases with no gene match: 6. The V gene's germline CDR1 is SGHRS and CDR2 YFSETQ. The CDR3 is 14 amino acids. CDR3 amino acids: CASSPTTGGTEAFF. In nucleotides, the CDR3 is TGCGCCAGCAGCCCAACGACAGGGGGTACTGAAGCTTTCTTT.

This clonotype was counted at least ten times. The gene calls are TRBV10-3 and TRBJ2-3; 14 positions match TRBD2. Trimming cost V 6 bases and J 14 bases; bases outside gene matches: 4. This CDR3 has 12 residues. Germline CDR1 is ENHRY and CDR2 is SYGVKD. The CDR3 reads CAIRGLAGVTYF. Written as DNA, the CDR3 is TGTGCCATCAGGGGACTAGCGGGAGTCACGTATTTT.

This clonotype was found a few times. The rearrangement joins TRBV19 to TRBJ1-4; D is possibly TRBD1 (6 bases). Trimming took off 3 bases at V and 3 bases at J, with 8 bases between the two ends. Germline values: CDR1 LNHDA, CDR2 SQIVND (reference sequence). The CDR3 runs to 14 residues. CDR3 DNA: TGTGCCAGTAGTATCCGACAGGCTAATGAAAAACTGTTTTTT. Its protein is CASSIRQANEKLFF.

The chain combines TRBV10-3 with TRBJ2-3; 9 bases fit TRBD2. Germline CDR1 reads ENHRY; CDR2 reads SYGVKD. V trimming: 6 bases; J trimming: 6 bases; junction bases outside the gene matches: 13. The CDR3 is made up of 16 amino acids. CDR3 DNA: TGTGCCATCAGCCCGAGGGGTAGCGGGGGACGGGATACGCAGTATTTT. This encodes CAISPRGSGGRDTQYF.

The gene calls are TRBV5-1 and TRBJ2-7, with D tentatively TRBD1 or TRBD2 (5 bases each). The CDR3 runs 15 residues. The ends were cut back, 3 bases at V and 6 bases at J, with 19 bases in the middle. The germline CDR1 and CDR2 sequences are SGHRS and YFSETQ. The CDR3 nucleotides read TGCGCCAGCAGCTACTCCGGGGCCGGTAGGGCCGAGCAGTACTTC. It translates to CASSYSGAGRAEQYF. The variable domain in full, with the rest retrieved from reference TRBV5-1 and TRBJ2-7, is KAGVTQTPRYLIKTRGQQVTLSCSPISGHRSVSWYQQTPGQGLQFLFEYFSETQRNKGNFPGRFSGRQFSNSRSEMNVSTLELGDSALYLCASSYSGAGRAEQYFGPGTRLTVT.

The CDR3 region is CASSFGGKETQYF. The CDR3, as DNA: TGTGCCAGCAGTTTCGGTGGGAAAGAGACCCAGTACTTC. The rearrangement uses TRBV28 and TRBJ2-5, with D uncertain. CDR1 and CDR2 (germline): MDHEN, SYDVKM. The germline V and J ends were trimmed by 3 bases and 3 bases, with 8 bases remaining between them. The CDR3 is 13 residues long.

The sample holds many counts of this clonotype. The chain carries TRBV19 and TRBJ1-5, with D uncertain. The V gene lost 1 base and the J gene lost 4 bases, with 5 bases spanning the gap. This CDR3 contains 13 residues. Germline CDR1 and CDR2: LNHDA and SQIVND (reference sequence). For the CDR3, the DNA is TGTGCCAGTAGTATAGGGGTGAATCAGCCCCAGCATTTT. Its protein is CASSIGVNQPQHF.

The chain couples TRBV20-1 to TRBJ2-3; D is ambiguous. The germline CDR1 and CDR2 sequences are DFQATT and SNEGSKA (reference sequence). V was pared by 1 base and J by 0 bases, with 8 bases between. There are 14 residues in the CDR3. The DNA for the CDR3 is TGCAGTGCTAGAGGCTACGGGAGCACAGATACGCAGTATTTT. It codes for CSARGYGSTDTQYF.

Many counts were recorded for this clonotype. The CDR3: CASSPPTGGLTDTQYF. The CDR3 region has the DNA TGTGCCAGCTCACCACCGACAGGGGGTCTTACAGATACGCAGTATTTT. The chain links TRBV18 to TRBJ2-3; 9 bases are a match to TRBD1. From germline, CDR1 is KGHSH and CDR2 LQKENI. The junction had 4 bases not matched to a gene; V was cut back by 0 bases and J by 3 bases. CDR3 length: 16 residues.

This clonotype was recorded at least ten times. The chain recombines TRBV11-2 with TRBJ1-2; perhaps TRBD1 as D (5 bases). V dropped 4 bases and J dropped 1 base, with 13 bases sitting between them. CDR3 size: 15 residues. CDR1 and CDR2 (germline): SGHAT, FQNNGV. This CDR3 reads CASSSPRQNNYGYTF. The CDR3 DNA reads as TGTGCCAGCAGCTCCCCTCGACAGAATAACTATGGCTACACCTTC.

The sample holds many counts of this clonotype. The chain links TRBV28 to TRBJ2-7; D might be TRBD1 (5 bases). Germline CDR1 MDHEN, CDR2 SYDVKM. Trimming removed 7 bases from V and 7 bases from J, with 14 bases in between. The CDR3 sequence is 12 residues long. CDR3 nucleotide sequence: TGTGCCAGCACAGGGCCGTTCGAAGAGCAGTACTTC. Amino acid sequence: CASTGPFEEQYF.

This clonotype appeared a few times. This chain uses TRBV4-1 with TRBJ2-7; no clear D gene. Germline values: CDR1 MGHRA, CDR2 YSYEKL. The CDR3 sequence is 13 residues long. V was trimmed by 1 base and J by 9 bases, leaving 13 bases between them. The CDR3 DNA follows: TGCGCCAGCAGCCAAGCCCATACGAGTTGGCAGTACTTC. The encoded protein is CASSQAHTSWQYF.

The table lists this clonotype with many counts. The V gene is TRBV19, the J gene TRBJ1-5; TRBD1 aligns across 8 bases. The CDR3 is 14 amino acids. The germline V gene has CDR1 LNHDA and CDR2 SQIVND (reference sequence). The ends lost 7 bases at V and 2 bases at J; junction bases unmatched: 4. The CDR3 sequence is CASKPGQGNQPQHF. The CDR3 DNA sequence: TGTGCCAGTAAACCGGGACAGGGCAATCAGCCCCAGCATTTT.

This clonotype was counted at least ten times. The rearrangement links TRBV2 to TRBJ2-2, with TRBD2 matching 7 bases. This CDR3 has 13 residues. The germline gives CDR1 SNHLY, CDR2 FYNNEI. V shed 9 bases, J shed 1 base, and the junction held 2 bases outside the gene matches. The CDR3 coding sequence is TGTGCCAGAAAGCGGGAGAACACCGGGGAGCTGTTTTTT. Its translation: CARKRENTGELFF.

The V call is TRBV28, the J call TRBJ2-5, with 8 bases that match TRBD1. Germline CDR1 MDHEN, CDR2 SYDVKM. The junction had 10 bases not matched to a gene; V was cut back by 7 bases and J by 6 bases. The CDR3 contains 14 residues. CDR3 amino acids: CASTSTGDAKTQYF. The DNA of the CDR3 is TGTGCCAGCACTTCGACAGGGGATGCGAAGACCCAGTACTTC. The whole variable domain, filled in from reference TRBV28 and TRBJ2-5, reads DVKVTQSSRYLVKRTGEKVFLECVQDMDHENMFWYRQDPGLGLRLIYFSYDVKMKEKGDIPEGYSVSREKKERFSLILESASTNQTSMYLCASTSTGDAKTQYFGPGTRLLVL.